This T cell receptor beta chain was recovered during a study of T cell responses to AZD1222 COVID-19 vaccine. Whole-study context: It was second doses at about 4 or about 12 weeks that were pooled.

With regard to this clone: The antigen remains unidentified.

Sequenced by immunoSEQ multiplex PCR; TCRdb stores in-frame clones only, minus some. Here the sample spans approximately 140,000 clones, roughly 94% being singletons. Findings of the study overall: Of the AZD1222 recipients, only 5 to 7 were seropositive at baseline. Nearly half of the spike-specific TCRs reportedly recognize variant regions that carry no mutations. Possibly, clonal diversity was underestimated; donors were largely white British and included more females.

The sample consisted of peripheral blood, taken on day 0 of AZD1222 vaccination. This sequence was found in an adult in good health.

The CDR3 reads CASSLSAGNYNEQFF. For the CDR3, the DNA is TGTGCCAGCAGCCTATCAGCGGGAAACTACAATGAGCAGTTCTTC. The chain couples TRBV11-2 to TRBJ2-1; 7 bases match TRBD2. Germline V lookup: CDR1 SGHAT, CDR2 FQNNGV. Trimming removed 5 bases from V and 3 bases from J; junction bases left unmatched: 7. This CDR3 has 15 residues.